The text below deals with one TCR beta chain. Its antigen has not been determined. This record belongs to a study of cytomegalovirus exposure and HLA in healthy donors listed by TCRdb under 2017. Background for the entire study: According to an earlier analysis of 550 to 750 of the donors, some 180 million T cells yielded 90 million to 140 million unique TCR beta sequences and around 300 Gb of sequence data. Four to six DR-DQ haplotypes were handled as single units for association and clustering because linkage in the cohort was strong. Using immunosequencing, the study profiled T cell repertoires from 500 to 800 subjects and related those repertoires to cytomegalovirus serostatus. An early release that covered several hundred HLA-typed donors contained approximately 320 gigabases of sequencing data and tens of millions of unique TCR sequences. A later analysis re-examined previously published TCR beta repertoires from roughly 720 donors and added high-resolution HLA genotyping to investigate patterns of TCR occurrence. All discovery cohort repertoires had been generated on a single sequencing platform. Of the approximately 400 genotyped donors, 75% to 85% were placed in the genetic ancestry cluster associated with self-reported Caucasian donors. Across 398 genotyped donors of the cohort, an average of roughly 230,000 unique TCR beta nucleotide sequences per donor were sequenced, and roughly 18% of those sequences were non-productive. Besides the first cohort of some 670 subjects, a separate validation cohort made up of 120 or so different subjects was used. An earlier analysis of around 540 of the donors applied high-throughput TCR beta sequencing to assess whether each TCR beta V gene segment acted as functional or pseudogenic. Donor age, sex, ethnicity and CMV serostatus were compiled together with the repertoire data. In the later analysis, no new phenotypic data were used to find candidate immune exposures; instead, reliance was placed on TCR beta sequences and their occurrence across donors. Typing coverage differed by locus: A, B, C, DRB1 and DQB1 were typed in about 620-630 donors, DQA1 in 500 to 550, DPA1 in 600 to 610, and DPB1 in just under 490. In a later genetic analysis, genome-wide SNP genotypes for about 55% of the 666 donors were used, and that subset was treated as a discovery cohort. To predict cytomegalovirus infection status, the study combined high-throughput TCR immunosequencing, statistical association of individual TCRs with disease status, and machine learning. The study aimed to test whether cataloging public T cell receptors could reveal signatures of past pathogen exposure. Class I and class II HLA loci were covered by the typing at four-digit resolution.

The CDR3 starts with the cysteine, ends with the phenylalanine, and has 15 residues. Just the 45-base CDR3 DNA is kept, in frame starting at base 1. The germline V gene gives CDR1 as SGHDT and CDR2 as YYEEEE. The junction carries 22 bases between V and J, which are trimmed by 6 bases and 7 bases respectively. The cohort consisted of hundreds of healthy bone marrow donors. Cohort members were all nominally healthy when sampled, although unrecorded immune exposures were likely present. The donor tested CMV seronegative, placing the donor among the 350 or so seronegative members of the cohort. A peripheral blood sample was collected from each donor, and TCR beta sequencing was performed on peripheral blood mononuclear cells. The Qiagen DNeasy Blood Extraction Kit was used to extract genomic DNA from the blood cell samples. Library method: the immunoSEQ multiplex PCR assay. The multiplex PCR relied on a mix of 60 forward primers for TCR Vbeta segments and 13 reverse primers for TCR Jbeta segments. The CDR3 region of rearranged TCR beta genes was amplified from genomic DNA with a multiplex PCR assay. The Illumina HiSeq System was used to sequence the amplified TCR beta libraries as 87-base-pair reads. Regarding the original processing steps: A later analysis tallied tens of millions of unique TCR beta chains across the 666 repertoires, and some 12 million of those chains were shared by two or more donors. To remove PCR and sequencing errors, raw reads were error-corrected and collapsed into unique sequences using a nearest-neighbor algorithm that merged closely related sequences. V, D and J gene segments were assigned by aligning CDR3 sequences to IMGT reference sequences. Each retained sequence needed at least a six-nucleotide match to both a V gene segment and a J gene segment. A rearrangement counted as productive if the CDR3 had no stop codons and remained in frame with V and J, and every other rearrangement counted as non-productive. CDR3 was defined according to IMGT convention as the region running from the second conserved V-encoded cysteine to the conserved J-encoded phenylalanine. In an earlier analysis of more than 550 of the donors, sequences lacking an unambiguous match to a single V gene segment were excluded. An earlier analysis of some 610 of the donors called V segments functional above 56.7% productive rearrangements and segregating when the between-donor standard deviation exceeded 5%. A statistical classification framework was built to diagnose cytomegalovirus status from the catalog of TCR beta chain sequences. V and J gene assignment, in a later analysis, came from comparing TCR nucleotide sequences with IMGT/GENE-DB human TR gene sequences. A later analysis assigned CDR3 sequences and most-parsimonious VDJ recombination scenarios with the TCRdist pipeline. In a later analysis, each TCR beta chain was defined by its CDR3 amino acid sequence together with its V-gene family, and reads without a unique V-gene family were excluded. In a later analysis, 500 to 650 highly shared, low-generation-probability nucleotide sequences were removed to address suspected cross-contamination and a sequencing artifact. A later analysis calculated a clonal expansion index for each public chain from normalized within-repertoire ranks of inferred template counts. Generation probabilities in a later analysis came from a VDJ recombination model fitted to out-of-frame rearrangements, and those results were checked against IGoR. A later analysis scored TCR-TCR, TCR-HLA and TCR-CMV co-occurrence with hypergeometric tests, applying a repertoire-size bias correction to TCR pairs. To estimate false discovery rates, a later analysis permuted the HLA or CMV assignments 20 times. In a later analysis, co-occurring TCRs were grouped using DBSCAN, with TCRdist sequence similarity added in when clustering inside HLA-allele-positive subsets. For co-occurrence clustering, repertoires with fewer than 30,000 or more than 120,000 public chains were excluded, along with roughly 5 repertoires with anomalous nucleotide sharing. Sourced from immuneACCESS, this table was stored by TCRdb with only in-frame sequences that have V and J called. A share of the clones is absent; for the studies checked, an unresolved V gene accounts for under half, and the remainder has no known explanation. For V, J and clone size, that table is used; D and trimming come from the DNA. The sample table includes 100,000 to 150,000 clones. The leading ten clones occupy about 2.5% of the sample.

The paper as a whole reports these results and caveats: The 87-base-pair reads could not distinguish some IMGT-functional V segments, including TRBV6-2 and TRBV6-3, so those segments were excluded. The only immune exposure information available for the cohort was CMV serostatus. Roughly uniform sequencing depth across donors was assumed in presence/absence analyses, although this assumption may not hold. Correlated functional status among segregating V segments might reflect linkage disequilibrium, but an unknown experimental factor could not be ruled out. A later analysis found that most CMV-associated TCR beta chains appeared HLA-restricted, with HLA associations seemingly driven largely by CMV exposure. Because HLA typing was missing for some donors at each locus, association tests included only the typed subset. According to the authors, the approach could potentially be generalized to other disease states and immunological phenotypes. A later analysis found that TCR association rates varied across HLA loci, with DRB1 alleles showing the most associated TCRs and HLA-C alleles the fewest. According to a later genetic analysis, donors in an Asian-associated ancestry cluster had fewer N-insertions in productive TCRs than the approximately 650-donor mean. Because counts were too low, seventeen rarely observed V segments, including chromosome 9 orphons, were left out of the earlier analysis of about 500 of the donors. Specific HLA alleles were associated with about 17,000 TCR beta sequences at a false discovery rate of 0.05 in a later analysis. Three of the identified cytomegalovirus-associated TCR beta chains were confirmed in vitro to be specific for cytomegalovirus antigens. In a later analysis, HLA-associated TCR beta chains were found to be more clonally expanded and to have lower generation probabilities than equally common non-associated chains. The classifier was reported to diagnose cytomegalovirus status with high specificity and sensitivity in both the original cohort and the validation cohort. Strong co-occurrence of HLA alleles, especially DR and DQ, made assigning TCR associations to individual alleles difficult. A further reported finding was that TCR beta sequences accurately predicted the HLA-A and HLA-B alleles for most subjects in the first cohort. Most TCR sequences were seen in very few donors, while some public TCRs were found in many individuals. In a later genetic analysis, a missense DCLRE1C variant was associated with V-gene and J-gene trimming of TCR beta chains, and the association was replicated in an independent cohort. According to a later analysis, parvovirus B19, influenza, CMV and Epstein-Barr virus appeared linked to several top co-occurrence clusters. In the study, about 150 TCR beta chains were listed as associated with cytomegalovirus. Only TCR beta chains were sequenced in this cohort, and the absence of alpha or paired-chain data limited detectable features. An earlier analysis of 587 of the donors showed that most TCR beta V segments appeared in productive rearrangements either about 87% or about 30% of the time, which broadly matched IMGT annotations. A cluster of highly shared sequence variants was judged likely to represent a technical artifact of the sequencing pipeline.

Sequenced material: PBMCs. This clonotype was sampled from a man aged 30 to 39 in good health and CMV-seronegative. The chain was built from TRBV5-6 and TRBJ1-2; TRBD1 could be the D gene, as 6 bases match. The CDR3 reads as follows: CASTDRGGIRSGYTF. The nucleotide sequence is TGTGCCAGCACTGATCGAGGGGGAATTAGATCTGGCTACACCTTC.